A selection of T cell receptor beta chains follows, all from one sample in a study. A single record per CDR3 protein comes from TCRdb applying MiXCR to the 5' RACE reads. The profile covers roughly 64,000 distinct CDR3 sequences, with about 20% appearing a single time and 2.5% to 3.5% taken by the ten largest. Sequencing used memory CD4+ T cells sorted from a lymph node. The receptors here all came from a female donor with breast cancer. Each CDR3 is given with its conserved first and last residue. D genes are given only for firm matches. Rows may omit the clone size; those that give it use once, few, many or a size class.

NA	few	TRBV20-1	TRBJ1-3	CSALEVNSGNTIYF	TGCAGTGCTCTGGAGGTTAACTCTGGAAACACCATATATTTT
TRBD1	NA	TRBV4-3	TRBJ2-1	CASSQATGTGDNEQFF	TGCGCCAGCAGCCAGGCAACCGGGACAGGGGATAATGAGCAGTTCTTC
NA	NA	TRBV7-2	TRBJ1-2	CASSPNRPRDYGYTF	TGTGCCAGCAGCCCGAACAGACCTCGGGACTATGGCTACACCTTC
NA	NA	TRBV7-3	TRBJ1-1	CASSSGGRPNTEAFF	TGTGCCAGCAGCTCCGGAGGGAGGCCGAACACTGAAGCTTTCTTT
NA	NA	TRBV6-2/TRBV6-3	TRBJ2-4	CASSSEGGRKNIQYF	TGTGCCAGCAGTAGCGAGGGGGGGAGGAAAAACATTCAGTACTTC
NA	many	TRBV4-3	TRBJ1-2	CASSQDWGDGYTF	TGCGCCAGCAGCCAAGATTGGGGGGATGGCTACACCTTC
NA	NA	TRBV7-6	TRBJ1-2	CASSLESAGGSYGYTF	TGTGCCAGCAGCTTAGAATCGGCAGGTGGGAGCTATGGCTACACCTTC
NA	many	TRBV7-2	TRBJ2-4	CASSLGGEGNIQYF	TGTGCCAGCAGCTTAGGCGGGGAAGGAAACATTCAGTACTTC
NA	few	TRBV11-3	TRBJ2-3	CASSLTRATDTQYF	TGTGCCAGCAGCTTGACGCGAGCAACAGATACGCAGTATTTT
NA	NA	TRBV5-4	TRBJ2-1	CASSLAAGEQFF	TGTGCCAGCAGCTTAGCTGCTGGTGAGCAGTTCTTC
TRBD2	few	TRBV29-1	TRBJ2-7	CSVRPGTTGSNEQYF	TGCAGCGTCAGACCCGGGACTACCGGTTCTAACGAGCAGTACTTC
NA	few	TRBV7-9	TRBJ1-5	CASSLAASQPQHF	TGTGCCAGCAGCTTAGCAGCATCCCAGCCCCAGCATTTT
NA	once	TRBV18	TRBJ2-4	CASSTATAKNIQYF	TGTGCCAGCTCAACAGCCACAGCCAAAAACATTCAGTACTTC